One and the same sample provided the 28 T cell receptor beta chains below, sequenced in a study of T-cell reconstitution after alpha-beta-depleted transplantation in children. Unique molecular identifiers were incorporated when the TCRbeta library was constructed. Each CDR3 protein gets one entry after TCRdb re-called the PCR reads with MiXCR. The data show about 130,000 distinct CDR3 sequences, around a tenth seen once. Sequenced material: PBMCs, mostly from graft donor cells, taken 180 days after TCRalphabeta/CD19-depleted stem cell transplant. The origin of the receptors is a girl less than two years old who had a stem cell transplant for combined immunodeficiency, so the T cells may come from the graft donor.

J is TRBJ2-5 and V is TRBV29-1, with D unresolved. V lost 0 bases, J lost 5 bases, and 13 bases lay in between. Per the germline V gene, CDR1 is SQVTM and CDR2 is ANQGSEA. The CDR3 has 14 amino acids. The CDR3 nucleotides are TGCAGCGTTGAAGATCTCTTAGATCAGGAGACCCAGTACTTC. Translated, it gives CSVEDLLDQETQYF. Based on the CDR3 plus reference TRBV29-1 and TRBJ2-5, the full variable domain is SAVISQKPSRDICQRGTSLTIQCQVDSQVTMMFWYRQQPGQSLTLIATANQGSEATYESGFVIDKFPISRPNLTFSTLTVSNMSPEDSSIYLCSVEDLLDQETQYFGPGTRLLVL.

This chain connects TRBV6-2 or TRBV6-3 to TRBJ1-6; TRBD1 agrees at 9 bases. The CDR3 loop spans 12 amino acids. Germline CDR1 is MNHEY and CDR2 is SVGEGT. After removal of 8 bases from V and 7 bases from J, the junction contained 0 bases not matched to a gene. The CDR3 reads CASGTGNSPLHF. The DNA of the CDR3 is TGTGCCAGCGGGACAGGGAATTCACCCCTCCACTTT.

The chain links TRBV20-1 to TRBJ2-2, with D uncertain. The V and J ends lost 4 bases and 6 bases respectively, with 9 bases between them. CDR3 length equals 12 residues. The V gene's germline CDR1 is DFQATT and CDR2 SNEGSKA (reference sequence). The DNA of the CDR3 is TGCAGTGCTACCTTTGGGGCCGGGGAGCTGTTTTTT. Residues: CSATFGAGELFF.

The CDR3 spells CASSDLLGLAGDRTYNEQFF. CDR3 DNA: TGTGCCAGCAGTGACTTATTGGGACTAGCGGGGGACCGTACCTACAATGAGCAGTTCTTC. The chain carries TRBV6-4 and TRBJ2-1, with 14 bases fitting TRBD2. The CDR3 covers 20 residues. The V gene's germline CDR1 is MRHNA and CDR2 SNTAGT. The J segment lost 2 bases and the V segment lost 1 base, leaving 10 bases of the junction unmatched.

This chain joins TRBV7-8 and TRBJ1-1; D call uncertain. The CDR3 sequence is 14 residues long. From germline, CDR1 is SGHVS and CDR2 FQNEAQ. V lost 6 bases and J lost 0, with 11 bases in between. For the CDR3, the DNA is TGTGCCAGCAGTTTCCGGGTTATGAACACTGAAGCTTTCTTT. This codes for CASSFRVMNTEAFF. Complete variable domain (other parts from reference TRBV7-8 and TRBJ1-1): GAGVSQSPRYKVAKRGQDVALRCDPISGHVSLFWYQQALGQGPEFLTYFQNEAQLDKSGLPSDRFFAERPEGSVSTLKIQRTQQEDSAVYLCASSFRVMNTEAFFGQGTRLTVV.

In this sample, this clonotype turned up a few times. The CDR3 DNA reads as TGCAGTGCTGGGACAGGGCCCACCGGGGAGCTGTTTTTT. This gives the protein CSAGTGPTGELFF. The V gene is TRBV20-1, the J gene TRBJ2-2; 9 bases align to TRBD1. Germline-derived CDR1 and CDR2 are DFQATT and SNEGSKA (reference sequence). The CDR3 runs 13 residues. The junction had 2 bases not matched to a gene; V was cut back by 5 bases and J by 4 bases.

This clonotype was seen a handful of times. The chain couples TRBV12-3 or TRBV12-4 to TRBJ2-4; 8 bases fit TRBD2. The CDR3 length is 14 residues. After removal of 11 bases from V and 4 bases from J, the junction contained 10 bases not matched to a gene. CDR3 in amino acids: CAGNGGTRKNIQYF. Written as DNA, the CDR3 is TGTGCCGGAAACGGCGGGACTAGAAAAAACATTCAGTACTTC.

The genes are TRBV7-2 and TRBJ1-1; D is undetermined. The germline CDR1 and CDR2 sequences are SGHTA and FQGNSA. The CDR3 is made up of 15 amino acids. V lost 1 base and J 4 bases, leaving 13 bases between the germline ends. The CDR3 DNA follows: TGTGCCAGCAGCTTAGTGGGCAGCAAGGCCACTGAAGCTTTCTTT. Amino acids: CASSLVGSKATEAFF.

This chain connects TRBV7-6 to TRBJ1-1, with D possibly being TRBD1 (6 bases). The CDR3 loop spans 15 amino acids. Germline V gives CDR1 SGHVS, CDR2 FNYEAQ. Between the trimmed V and J ends, which lost 5 bases and 7 bases, there was a span of 20 bases. The CDR3 DNA reads TGTGCCAGCAGCCAGGGTACAGGGTATCCGTATGAAGCTTTCTTT. It yields the protein CASSQGTGYPYEAFF. Complete variable domain (other parts from reference TRBV7-6 and TRBJ1-1): GAGVSQSPRYKVTKRGQDVALRCDPISGHVSLYWYRQALGQGPEFLTYFNYEAQQDKSGLPNDRFSAERPEGSISTLTIQRTEQRDSAMYRCASSQGTGYPYEAFFGQGTRLTVV.

This clonotype has a handful of counts. The chain carries TRBV4-3 and TRBJ2-5; the D gene is possibly TRBD1 (6 bases). The CDR3 has 16 residues. From germline, CDR1 is LGHNA and CDR2 YSLEER. V was pared by 2 bases and J by 5 bases, with 18 bases between. The CDR3 spells CASSQIPGDRKETQYF. The CDR3 nucleotides read TGCGCCAGCAGCCAAATACCAGGGGATCGAAAGGAGACCCAGTACTTC.

The rearrangement uses TRBV6-2 or TRBV6-3 and TRBJ2-1; perhaps TRBD2 as D (5 bases). CDR1 and CDR2 from the germline V gene are MNHEY and SVGEGT. The CDR3 is 15 residues long. V was pared by 4 bases and J by 2 bases, with 12 bases between. CDR3 sequence reads: CASSFRTYTYNEQFF. CDR3 DNA: TGTGCCAGCAGTTTCCGGACTTATACCTACAATGAGCAGTTCTTC.

This clonotype turned up a few times. The CDR3 coding sequence is TGTGCCACCAGTGATCGGAATAGCGGGAGGGGCCACAATGAGCAGTTCTTC. Protein product: CATSDRNSGRGHNEQFF. The chain recombines TRBV24-1 with TRBJ2-1; 11 nucleotides agree with TRBD2. The CDR3 extends over 17 amino acids. J lost 5 bases, V lost 3 bases, and 8 bases had no gene match. Germline V CDR1 and CDR2: KGHDR, SFDVKD.

The rearrangement links TRBV7-3 to TRBJ2-3; 8 positions agree with TRBD1. V lost 5 bases, J lost 3 bases, and 4 bases stayed unmatched. The CDR3 extends over 14 amino acids. Germline CDR1 and CDR2: SGHTA and FQGTGA. CDR3 residues: CASSPGQATDTQYF. CDR3 coding DNA: TGTGCCAGCAGCCCGGGACAGGCAACAGATACGCAGTATTTT.

Here the CDR3 DNA reads TGCGCCAGCAGCTTGGGGCCGCCAGGCGAGCAGTACTTC. Translating it yields CASSLGPPGEQYF. This chain connects TRBV5-1 to TRBJ2-7; D remains ambiguous. Germline V CDR1 and CDR2: SGHRS, YFSETQ. Trimming pared 0 bases from V and 6 bases from J, leaving 10 bases between. This CDR3 has 13 amino acids.

This chain connects TRBV12-3 or TRBV12-4 to TRBJ1-1, with 8 nucleotides matching TRBD1. V lost 4 bases, J lost 7 bases, and 5 bases stayed unmatched. The CDR3 contains 13 residues. The chain's CDR3 is CASSSQGGSEAFF. Written as DNA, the CDR3 is TGTGCCAGCAGTTCACAGGGGGGAAGTGAAGCTTTCTTT.

The chain joins TRBV7-9 to TRBJ1-1; no firm D call. This CDR3 has 14 residues. Germline V gene data show CDR1 as SEHNR and CDR2 as FQNEAQ (reference sequence). V was trimmed by 0 bases and J by 10 bases, leaving 15 bases between them. The CDR3 bases are TGTGCCAGCAGCTTAGCGAAGTTACAGACCGGAGCTTTCTTT. Translation: CASSLAKLQTGAFF.

This clonotype has a count of ten or more. The V gene is TRBV27, the J gene TRBJ2-1; 8 nucleotides align to TRBD1. CDR3 length: 15 amino acids. Trimming took 2 bases from V and 4 from J; bases not matched to a gene: 4. Germline V gene sequence: CDR1 MNHEY, CDR2 SMNVEV (reference sequence). The CDR3 sequence: CASSLRTGGYNEQFF. The CDR3 nucleotides read TGTGCCAGCAGTTTAAGAACAGGGGGGTACAATGAGCAGTTCTTC.

The chain links TRBV10-3 to TRBJ2-3; 10 nucleotides agree with TRBD2. Germline CDR1 ENHRY, CDR2 SYGVKD. V gave up 3 bases and J gave up 3 bases; unmatched junction bases: 9. This CDR3 has 17 amino acids. The CDR3: CAISEGGTSEGTDTQYF. The CDR3 DNA reads as TGTGCCATCAGTGAAGGCGGGACTAGCGAGGGGACAGATACGCAGTATTTT.

The rearrangement uses TRBV27 and TRBJ2-1; D call uncertain. Germline-derived CDR1 and CDR2 are MNHEY and SMNVEV (reference sequence). V shed 2 bases and J shed 3 bases, with 11 bases lying between them. This CDR3 is 15 amino acids long. The CDR3 sequence is CASSLRDTIYNEQFF. The CDR3 DNA reads TGTGCCAGCAGTTTACGAGACACTATCTACAATGAGCAGTTCTTC.

This clonotype came up once. A read error may produce the germline difference seen at one junction end. The rearrangement links TRBV20-1 to TRBJ2-1; the match to TRBD2 covers 8 bases. The CDR3 is 15 residues long. Germline V gene sequence: CDR1 DFQATT, CDR2 SNEGSKA (reference sequence). Here the CDR3 DNA reads TGCGGTGCCAGTAGCGGGACGCACTCCTACAATGAGCAGTTCTTC. Translation: CGASSGTHSYNEQFF.

This clonotype appeared a few times. The chain couples TRBV7-2 to TRBJ2-1; weak D call: TRBD1 (6 bases). The germline gives CDR1 SGHTA, CDR2 FQGNSA. With 2 bases removed from V and 6 bases from J, the gap between germline ends came to 14 bases. The CDR3 runs to 15 residues. The CDR3 protein is CASSLPHRGGNEQFF. In nucleotides, the CDR3 is TGTGCCAGCAGCTTACCTCACCGAGGGGGCAATGAGCAGTTCTTC.

V usage is TRBV6-1 and J usage is TRBJ2-1; TRBD2 might be the D (6 bases). CDR1 and CDR2 (germline): MNHNS, SASEGT. V lost 5 bases, J lost 3 bases, and 23 bases lay in between. The CDR3 length is 18 residues. The DNA of the CDR3 is TGTGCCAGCAGTCGGGACTCTCAATGGGTCGGGAGCTACAATGAGCAGTTCTTC. Its protein is CASSRDSQWVGSYNEQFF.

This clonotype appeared a few times. The DNA is omitted, as the CDR3 cannot be located on it reliably, and the CDR3 follows TCRdb's listing. The rearrangement joins TRBV21-1 to TRBJ2-3; the table's D call TRBD1 went unverified against the DNA. TRBV21-1 is assigned pseudogene status. The CDR3 spans 18 amino acids, including both terminal residues. CDR3 in amino acids: CASSKEEVGQGATDTQYF.

This clonotype showed up just a few times. This chain connects TRBV7-2 to TRBJ1-2; a weak D match, TRBD1 (6 bases). The V end lost 5 bases, the J end lost 5 bases, and 15 bases lay between the germline ends. Germline values: CDR1 SGHTA, CDR2 FQGNSA. The CDR3 extends over 14 amino acids. The CDR3 protein is CASSTPGTRYGYTF. The CDR3, as DNA: TGTGCCAGCAGCACTCCCGGGACACGTTATGGCTACACCTTC.

Ten or more counts support this clonotype. The CDR3 DNA reads TGTGCCAGCAGTTTACGACAGGGGGGATTAAATGGCTACACCTTC. Encoded protein: CASSLRQGGLNGYTF. This chain joins TRBV12-3 or TRBV12-4 and TRBJ1-2; 9 positions match TRBD1. This CDR3 is built from 15 residues. V dropped 2 bases and J dropped 6; count of bases not matched to a gene: 7.

This chain links TRBV6-1 with TRBJ2-7; 12 bases are a match to TRBD2. Germline V gene data show CDR1 as MNHNS and CDR2 as SASEGT. This CDR3 is 15 amino acids long. Trimming cost V 6 bases and J 2 bases; bases outside gene matches: 5. CDR3 coding DNA: TGTGCCAGCAGGGAGGGACTAGCGGGTGCCTACGAGCAGTACTTC. This sequence encodes CASREGLAGAYEQYF.

The table lists this clonotype with a few counts. V and J are TRBV12-3 or TRBV12-4 and TRBJ2-3; D uncertain. V gave up 3 bases and J gave up 6 bases, with 7 bases separating them. The CDR3 length is 12 residues. CDR3 sequence reads: CASSFLKDTQYF. CDR3 nucleotides: TGTGCCAGCAGTTTTCTGAAGGATACGCAGTATTTT.

This clonotype was counted between two and nine times. The chain couples TRBV15 to TRBJ2-1, with TRBD2 matching 9 bases. J was trimmed by 3 bases and V by 3 bases; bases with no gene match: 6. CDR1 is LNHNV, CDR2 YYDKDF, per germline (reference sequence). The length of the CDR3 is 16 residues. CDR3 DNA sequence: TGTGCCACCAGCAGGCTGGGACTAGCTTTCTACAATGAGCAGTTCTTC. It yields the protein CATSRLGLAFYNEQFF.